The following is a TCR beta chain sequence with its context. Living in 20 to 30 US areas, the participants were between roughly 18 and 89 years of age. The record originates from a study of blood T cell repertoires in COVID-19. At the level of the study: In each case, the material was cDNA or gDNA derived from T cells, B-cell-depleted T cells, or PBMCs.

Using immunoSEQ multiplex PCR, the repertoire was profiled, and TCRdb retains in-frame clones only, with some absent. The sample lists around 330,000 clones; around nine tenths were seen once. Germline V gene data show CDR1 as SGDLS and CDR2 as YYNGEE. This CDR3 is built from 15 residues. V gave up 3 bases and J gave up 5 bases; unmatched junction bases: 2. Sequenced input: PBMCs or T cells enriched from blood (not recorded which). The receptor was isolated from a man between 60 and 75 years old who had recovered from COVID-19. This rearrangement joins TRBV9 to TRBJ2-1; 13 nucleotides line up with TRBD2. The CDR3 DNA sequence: TGTGCCAGCAGCGCCGGGACTAGCGGGAACAATGAGCAGTTCTTC. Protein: CASSAGTSGNNEQFF.